This is a list of T cell receptor beta chains from one sample in a study of blood T cell repertoires in COVID-19. Method: immunoSEQ multiplex PCR; TCRdb's copy keeps in-frame clones and lacks some. The repertoire consists of 250,000 to 350,000 clones, with approximately 83% occurring once and the leading ten covering about 15%. Sequencing was performed on peripheral blood. All receptors come from a person aged 65 to 85 with COVID-19, enrolled during active disease. Both conserved end residues are part of each CDR3. The order of the fields is V gene, CDR3 length, J gene, CDR3 protein.

TRBV4-1	15	TRBJ2-7	CASSQGGQYSYEQYF
TRBV7-9	13	TRBJ2-3	CASSLDASDTQYF
TRBV5-4	14	TRBJ2-7	CASSLAYFPYEQYF
TRBV7-3	14	TRBJ2-3	CASSATGTRDTQYF
TRBV14	16	TRBJ2-6	CASRPRHTSGANVLTF
TRBV7-9	14	TRBJ2-2	CASSQQKNTGELFF
TRBV7-9	15	TRBJ1-6	CASSLDGQYNSPLHF
TRBV7-8	17	TRBJ2-1	CASSLRAVGVGRPEQFF
TRBV28	16	TRBJ2-3	CASSAPTSGNTDTQYF
TRBV11-2	16	TRBJ1-2	CASSLVPSQGKDGYTF
TRBV5-1	16	TRBJ2-2	CASGSPVGLGTGELFF
TRBV6-1	12	TRBJ2-7	CASSEASREQYF
TRBV12-3/TRBV12-4	13	TRBJ2-3	CASSTRGLAGQYF
TRBV11-1	16	TRBJ2-4	CASSKGQAGAKNIQYF
TRBV18	15	TRBJ2-3	CASSASAGGLDTQYF
TRBV15	16	TRBJ2-5	CATSRDSISRGETQYF
TRBV7-9	19	TRBJ2-6	CASSLWGDQTRSGANVLTF
TRBV29-1	16	TRBJ2-1	CSVEGGSSVGWNEQFF
TRBV6-1	17	TRBJ1-1	CASSVVTGDAPGTEAFF
TRBV5-1	14	TRBJ2-7	CASSLWETGSEQYF
TRBV2	17	TRBJ2-1	CASRRTSGVSSYNEQFF
TRBV5-1	18	TRBJ1-1	CASSHPGTGRRTNTEAFF
TRBV10-3	18	TRBJ2-7	CAISDLTEQLAGNYEQYF
TRBV28	15	TRBJ1-5	CASRPGQSFSQPQHF
TRBV18	16	TRBJ1-5	CASSPTDRVVNQPQHF
TRBV28	18	TRBJ2-7	CASRPGGAAGTILYEQYF
TRBV28	12	TRBJ1-4	CASSFSGVKLFF